This paragraph covers one T cell receptor (beta chain) sequence. This clonotype was counted at least ten times. Its antigen is currently not known. No much larger clone exists at a distance of one base, and base qualities are not known. This entry is derived from a study of identical twins (dated by TCRdb to the mid-2010s). Regarding the study in general: TCR alpha and beta repertoires from monozygotic twins, unrelated adults of various ages and cord blood were deep-sequenced to test whether fetal clonotypes persist. To rule out contamination, replicate twin experiments were performed at different times with different library preparation protocols. On the study overall, not on this receptor specifically: Out-of-frame TCR alpha sharing in monozygotic twins was systematically underestimated by recombination models, whereas sharing between unrelated individuals was in agreement with the recombination models. Abundant cord blood beta clonotypes had fewer insertions, young adult naive repertoires showed a similar but weaker trend, and memory repertoires showed no such trend. Invariant T cells such as MAIT and iNKT could partly confound zero-insertion analyses, although diverse VJ usage argued against such confounding for most clonotypes. Because the same donors could not be followed over many years, the conclusions depended on cross-sectional statistical analysis. A weaker excess of twin sharing was found in beta out-of-frame sequences because the signal-to-noise ratio was lowered by fewer shared sequences. Compared with coincidental sharing between unrelated individuals, out-of-frame TCR alpha sequences shared between twins showed an excess of sequences with low generation probability.

The library came from 5' RACE. Sequencer: Illumina HiSeq 2000. Template switching introduced a universal primer binding site; the final cDNA contained a unique molecular identifier, enabling accurate counting of TCR cDNA molecules. Specific primers in the conserved constant-segment region were used to synthesize first-strand cDNA for the TCR alpha and beta chains. To control for contamination, every cDNA library carried two barcodes: a SMART-Mk sample barcode plus Illumina barcodes. TruSeq adapter sequences along with Illumina sample barcodes were introduced in two successive PCR steps. TCR alpha and beta cDNA libraries were sequenced on the Illumina HiSeq platform with custom primers. Per the source publication's procedure: MiGEC processed the raw reads to extract unique molecular identifiers, while MiXCR was used to determine the CDR3 positions. Recombination models were inferred per individual with the repgenHMM and IGoR tools using an EM algorithm. The tcR package in R was used for shared clonotype analysis, with sharing normalized by the product of cloneset sizes. To study raw recombination without the effects of thymic and clonal selection, out-of-frame nonproductive sequences were analyzed. Using fastp trimming at Q25 and MiXCR clonotype assembly, TCRdb reanalyzed the public sequencing data and kept in-frame beta chains. Records with the same CDR3 protein are collapsed into one entry carrying the most frequent genes and DNA. TCRdb assigned the V and J calls; the authors' analysis was not used. A total of approximately 250,000 distinct CDR3 sequences appear in this sample, roughly 7.1% of them only once. Just over 14% of the sample comes from the top ten.

V is clipped by 5 bases and J by 5 bases, and the sequence between their germline boundaries is 7 bases long. In the germline V gene, CDR1 corresponds to SGHVS and CDR2 to FNYEAQ. There are 12 amino acids in the CDR3, from cysteine to phenylalanine inclusive. Only the CDR3 DNA stays, 36 bases, in frame from base 1. Every donor in the study was a healthy Caucasian. The twin cohort consisted of three pairs of female monozygotic twins, all aged roughly 18 to 29 years. CD4+ and CD8+ T cell populations were isolated with positive isolation kits from Invitrogen. This sample was also put to use in a study of T cells expressing NK-cell markers. The second paper further reports: Three sorted T-cell subsets (CD3+CD56+NKG2C+, CD3+CD56+NKG2C- and CD3+CD56-NKG2C+) from seven to nine donors had their TCR beta-chain repertoires profiled. Among the eight sequenced donors, seven were HCMV-seropositive and one was HCMV-seronegative. In several experiments an anti-gammadeltaTCR antibody was added to restrict sorting to alphabetaTCR-expressing T cells. For more than 5 donors, the dominant CD3+CD56+NKG2C+ clonotypes were among the top 10 CD8+ clonotypes and accounted for about 1.0-7.0% of CD8+ T cells. Those dominant clonotypes were again the most abundant among CD3+CD56-NKG2C+ cells in a handful of donors, at 28.3-60.1%. Whether the expanded NKG2C-expressing T cell clones were specific for HCMV antigens was left unclear. The eight sequenced donors were randomly selected healthy volunteers, three men and five women. A commercial ELISA kit detecting HCMV-specific IgG in serum was used to determine HCMV serostatus. MIGEC was used to demultiplex reads and group the reads by UMI, and MiTCR was used to assemble and quantify clonotypes. To exclude erroneous sequences, only TCR cDNA sequences supported by at least two reads were retained. The tcR package was used for downstream repertoire analysis, with clonotypes matched between fractions based on CDR3 nucleotide sequence plus V segment. VDJmatch was used to annotate antigen specificity against VDJdb, with one amino acid substitution in CDR3 allowed.

In this chain, TRBV7-6 is recombined with TRBJ2-1; the D gene lacks a confident call. The receptor was isolated from a woman between 18 and 29 years old in good health. Specimen: CD8+ T cells sorted from blood. This receptor has the CDR3 CASSPFNNEQFF. The nucleotide sequence reads as follows: TGTGCCAGCAGCCCGTTTAACAATGAGCAGTTCTTC.